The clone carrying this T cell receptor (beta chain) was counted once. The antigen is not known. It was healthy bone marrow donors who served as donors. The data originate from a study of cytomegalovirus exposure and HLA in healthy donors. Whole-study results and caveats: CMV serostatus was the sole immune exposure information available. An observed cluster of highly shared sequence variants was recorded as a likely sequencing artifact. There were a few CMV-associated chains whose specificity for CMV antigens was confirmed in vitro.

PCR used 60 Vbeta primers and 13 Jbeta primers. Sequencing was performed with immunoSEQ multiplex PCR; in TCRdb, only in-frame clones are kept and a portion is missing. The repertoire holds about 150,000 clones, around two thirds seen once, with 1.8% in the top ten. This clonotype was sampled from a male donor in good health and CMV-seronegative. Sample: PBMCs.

The CDR3 protein is CASSPRGSSETQYF. CDR3 DNA sequence: TGTGCCAGCTCACCACGTGGTAGCTCAGAGACCCAGTACTTC. The rearrangement uses TRBV18 and TRBJ2-5; no reliable D call. Germline assignment: CDR1 KGHSH and CDR2 LQKENI. V shed 1 base and J shed 4 bases, with 10 bases lying between them. CDR3 length: 14 amino acids.